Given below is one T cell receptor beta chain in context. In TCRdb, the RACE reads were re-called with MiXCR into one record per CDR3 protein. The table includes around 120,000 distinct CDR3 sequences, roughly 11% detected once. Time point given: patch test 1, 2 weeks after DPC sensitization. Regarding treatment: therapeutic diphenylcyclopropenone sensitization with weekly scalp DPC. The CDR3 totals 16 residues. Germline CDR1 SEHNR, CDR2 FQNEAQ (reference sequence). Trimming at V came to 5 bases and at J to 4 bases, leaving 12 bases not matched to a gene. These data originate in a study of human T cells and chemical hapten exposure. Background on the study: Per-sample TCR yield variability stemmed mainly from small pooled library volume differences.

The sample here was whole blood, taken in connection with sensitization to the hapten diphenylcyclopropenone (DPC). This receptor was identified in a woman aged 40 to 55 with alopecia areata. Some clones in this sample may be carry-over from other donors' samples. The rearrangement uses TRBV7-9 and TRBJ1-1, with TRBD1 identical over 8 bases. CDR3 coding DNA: TGTGCCAGCAGCACCGACAGGGGTCTCGGGGGCACTGAAGCTTTCTTT. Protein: CASSTDRGLGGTEAFF.